The 32 T cell receptor beta chains reported below all come from one sample, sequenced in a study of blood T cell repertoires in COVID-19. The repertoire was sequenced with immunoSEQ multiplex PCR; TCRdb's copy has only in-frame clones and lacks some. The sample has about 350,000 clones; roughly nine tenths are singletons. What was sequenced was PBMCs or T cells enriched from blood (not recorded which). These receptors originate from a woman younger than 45 who had recovered from COVID-19.

CDR3 sequence (DNA): TGTGCCAGCAGCCGACCCTCGGGCACTGAAGCTTTCTTT. It yields the protein CASSRPSGTEAFF. This chain links TRBV6-5 with TRBJ1-1; D is unresolved. Germline loops: CDR1 MNHEY, CDR2 SVGAGI. The CDR3 has 13 residues. V gave up 6 bases and J gave up 4 bases, with 12 bases separating them.

The chain combines TRBV7-9 with TRBJ2-1; 8 bases match TRBD2. The CDR3 runs 16 residues. The germline V gene encodes CDR1 SEHNR and CDR2 FQNEAQ (reference sequence). The ends lost 5 bases at V and 5 bases at J; junction bases unmatched: 11. CDR3 DNA: TGTGCCAGCAGCCCTTCTTTTTTAGCGGGAAACAATGAGCAGTTCTTC. Translated: CASSPSFLAGNNEQFF. The whole variable domain, filled in from reference TRBV7-9 and TRBJ2-1, reads DTGVSQNPRHKITKRGQNVTFRCDPISEHNRLYWYRQTLGQGPEFLTYFQNEAQLEKSRLLSDRFSAERPKGSFSTLEIQRTEQGDSAMYLCASSPSFLAGNNEQFFGPGTRLTVL.

The rearrangement uses TRBV7-2 and TRBJ1-6; D is perhaps TRBD1 (5 bases). The CDR3 has 16 amino acids. V was clipped by 4 bases and J by 9 bases, with 19 bases between them. Per the germline V gene, CDR1 is SGHTA and CDR2 is FQGNSA. The CDR3: CASSWVLQGGISPLHF. The CDR3 DNA is TGTGCCAGCAGCTGGGTACTGCAGGGTGGGATTTCACCCCTCCACTTT.

The rearrangement joins TRBV27 to TRBJ1-2; weak D call: TRBD1 (6 bases). The CDR3 is 15 amino acids. Germline V gene sequence: CDR1 MNHEY, CDR2 SMNVEV (reference sequence). Trimming left V 6 bases short and J 6 bases short, with 20 bases between. The CDR3 DNA reads TGTGCCAGCAGCTGGAGTCCAGGGGCAGGGGATGGCTACACCTTC. Its translation is CASSWSPGAGDGYTF.

The rearrangement joins TRBV2 to TRBJ2-3, with 8 positions matching TRBD2. CDR3 length equals 14 residues. The trim removed 6 bases at V and 2 bases at J, leaving 4 bases unmatched. The germline gives CDR1 SNHLY, CDR2 FYNNEI. The CDR3 DNA is TGTGCCAGCAGAAGGACTAGCTTCACAGATACGCAGTATTTT. It codes for CASRRTSFTDTQYF.

The genes are TRBV6-5 and TRBJ1-2; D uncertain. In germline, CDR1 is MNHEY, CDR2 SVGAGI. Deletions cut 0 bases from V and 8 bases from J, with 10 bases between. The CDR3 is 13 amino acids. In nucleotides, the CDR3 is TGTGCCAGCAGTTACTCTCGGGGAGGCGGCTACACCTTC. It is translated as CASSYSRGGGYTF.

This clone was recorded only once. A junction boundary mismatches the germline segment, possibly from a read error. The CDR3 loop is CASSQYRGGLFF. The CDR3 nucleotides are TGTGCCAGCAGCCAGTATCGAGGGGGGCTGTTTTTT. The chain has TRBV3-1 (or the pseudogene TRBV3-2) and TRBJ2-2; D is possibly TRBD1 (6 bases). The germline gives CDR1 LGHDT, CDR2 YNNKEL (reference sequence). CDR3 length: 12 amino acids.

This chain links TRBV15 with TRBJ2-1; D not certain. V dropped 8 bases and J dropped 2 bases, with 10 bases sitting between them. Germline-derived CDR1 and CDR2 are LNHNV and YYDKDF (reference sequence). The CDR3 has 13 residues. The CDR3 is CATSGQTYNEQFF. CDR3 sequence (DNA): TGTGCCACCTCTGGGCAGACCTACAATGAGCAGTTCTTC.

The chain links TRBV5-1 to TRBJ2-1, with D possibly matching TRBD2 (6 bases). The V gene's germline CDR1 is SGHRS and CDR2 YFSETQ. CDR3 length: 15 residues. Trimming left V 1 base short and J 8 bases short, with 16 bases between. The CDR3 reads CASSLSSGNRYEQFF. The CDR3, as DNA: TGCGCCAGCAGCTTGAGTAGCGGAAACCGGTATGAGCAGTTCTTC. Full variable domain (remainder filled in from reference TRBV5-1 and TRBJ2-1): KAGVTQTPRYLIKTRGQQVTLSCSPISGHRSVSWYQQTPGQGLQFLFEYFSETQRNKGNFPGRFSGRQFSNSRSEMNVSTLELGDSALYLCASSLSSGNRYEQFFGPGTRLTVL.

The chain is built from TRBV7-2 and TRBJ2-7; 8 positions agree with TRBD1. The CDR3 has 15 residues. The V gene's germline CDR1 is SGHTA and CDR2 FQGNSA. V gave up 0 bases and J gave up 2 bases; unmatched junction bases: 3. The chain's CDR3 is CASSLATGQAYEQYF. Written as DNA, the CDR3 is TGTGCCAGCAGCTTAGCCACGGGACAGGCCTACGAGCAGTACTTC.

This CDR3 is CASSIAGAYGYTF. CDR3 DNA: TGTGCCAGTAGTATTGCGGGGGCCTATGGCTACACCTTC. The chain joins TRBV19 to TRBJ1-2; perhaps TRBD1 as D (6 bases). Trimming shortened V by 3 bases and J by 4 bases, and 9 bases separated the two germline ends. This CDR3 is built from 13 residues. Germline V gives CDR1 LNHDA, CDR2 SQIVND (reference sequence). Filled out from reference TRBV19 and TRBJ1-2, the complete variable domain reads DGGITQSPKYLFRKEGQNVTLSCEQNLNHDAMYWYRQDPGQGLRLIYYSQIVNDFQKGDIAEGYSVSREKKESFPLTVTSAQKNPTAFYLCASSIAGAYGYTFGSGTRLTVV.

The chain uses TRBV5-1 and TRBJ2-1; D uncertain. CDR1 SGHRS and CDR2 YFSETQ come from the germline V gene. The CDR3 contains 12 residues. Trimming stripped 4 bases from V and 5 bases from J, with 7 bases between. The CDR3 bases are TGCGCCAGCAGCATAACAGACAATGAGCAGTTCTTC. It specifies CASSITDNEQFF. Full variable domain (missing parts from reference TRBV5-1 and TRBJ2-1): KAGVTQTPRYLIKTRGQQVTLSCSPISGHRSVSWYQQTPGQGLQFLFEYFSETQRNKGNFPGRFSGRQFSNSRSEMNVSTLELGDSALYLCASSITDNEQFFGPGTRLTVL.

For this clone: The sample has other DNA sequences that encode this CDR3 too. For the CDR3, the DNA is TGTGCCAGCTCACCAGGGAGGGGCACTGAAGCTTTCTTT. This encodes CASSPGRGTEAFF. V is TRBV18 and J is TRBJ1-1, with a possible D match to TRBD1 (5 bases). CDR1 KGHSH and CDR2 LQKENI come from the germline V gene. There are 13 residues in the CDR3. Trimming stripped 2 bases from V and 4 bases from J, with 8 bases between.

This chain uses TRBV29-1 with TRBJ2-1, with D possibly being TRBD2 (6 bases). The ends were cut back, 5 bases at V and 4 bases at J, with 15 bases in the middle. The CDR3 is 14 amino acids. Germline lookup yields CDR1 SQVTM and CDR2 ANQGSEA. The CDR3 loop reads CSVLRSSAYNEQFF. CDR3 nucleotides: TGCAGCGTTCTGAGGTCTAGCGCATACAATGAGCAGTTCTTC.

This clone was counted a few times. V usage is TRBV30 and J usage is TRBJ1-1, with 10 bases aligning to TRBD1. The CDR3 runs to 11 residues. Germline V gives CDR1 GTSNPN, CDR2 SVGIG (reference sequence). With V trimmed by 8 bases and J by 7 bases, 4 bases remained unmatched. The CDR3: CALGQGNEAFF. CDR3 nucleotide sequence: TGTGCCCTGGGACAGGGGAATGAAGCTTTCTTT.

The genes are TRBV28 and TRBJ2-7, with TRBD1 matching over 7 bases. Unmatched junction bases numbered 4, after V lost 5 bases and J lost 0 bases. The CDR3 sequence is 14 residues long. Germline loops: CDR1 MDHEN, CDR2 SYDVKM. The CDR3 DNA reads TGTGCCAGCAGTCGACAGGGCAGCTCCTACGAGCAGTACTTC. Translating gives CASSRQGSSYEQYF.

V usage is TRBV29-1 and J usage is TRBJ2-1; 7 bases line up with TRBD2. The CDR3 extends over 12 amino acids. In germline, CDR1 is SQVTM, CDR2 ANQGSEA. With V trimmed by 7 bases and J by 9 bases, 9 bases remained unmatched. The CDR3 DNA follows: TGCAGCGCTTGGACTAGGTCGAGTGAGCAGTTCTTC. Residues: CSAWTRSSEQFF.

The chain combines TRBV28 with TRBJ1-4; possibly TRBD1 for D (5 bases). Germline V gives CDR1 MDHEN, CDR2 SYDVKM. This CDR3 has 14 amino acids. V was cut by 5 bases and J by 6 bases, with 13 bases left in between. The CDR3 DNA reads as TGTGCCAGCAGTCGGGGGGGAAAAGATGAAAAACTGTTTTTT. This encodes CASSRGGKDEKLFF.

V and J are TRBV28 and TRBJ1-1; weak D call: TRBD1 (5 bases). Trimming shortened V by 7 bases and J by 0 bases, and 9 bases separated the two germline ends. CDR1 MDHEN and CDR2 SYDVKM come from the germline V gene. This CDR3 has 13 amino acids. The chain's CDR3 is CASNRQMNTEAFF. The DNA of the CDR3 is TGTGCCAGCAATAGACAGATGAACACTGAAGCTTTCTTT.

V and J are TRBV24-1 and TRBJ2-1; tentatively, D is TRBD2 (5 bases). Trimming shortened V by 8 bases and J by 7 bases, and 14 bases separated the two germline ends. Germline values: CDR1 KGHDR, CDR2 SFDVKD. The CDR3 runs 13 residues. In nucleotides, the CDR3 is TGTGCCACCATAGGAGAGGGTAATAATGAGCAGTTCTTC. Amino acid sequence: CATIGEGNNEQFF.

This clone appeared a single time. The CDR3 bases are TGTGCCAGCAGCGAGTTTAGCGGGGGGGCCTACAATGAGCAGTTCTTC. It is translated as CASSEFSGGAYNEQFF. V usage is TRBV11-3 and J usage is TRBJ2-1; 11 bases line up with TRBD2. Germline V gene sequence: CDR1 SGHNT, CDR2 YENEEA. J lost 2 bases, V lost 5 bases, and 5 bases had no gene match. This CDR3 has 16 residues. Full variable domain (missing parts from reference TRBV11-3 and TRBJ2-1): EAGVVQSPRYKIIEKKQPVAFWCNPISGHNTLYWYLQNLGQGPELLIRYENEEAVDDSQLPKDRFSAERLKGVDSTLKIQPAELGDSAVYLCASSEFSGGAYNEQFFGPGTRLTVL.

This clone was picked up one time. V is TRBV19 and J is TRBJ2-7; 9 positions match TRBD1. Trimming cost V 5 bases and J 7 bases; bases outside gene matches: 6. Germline V gene sequence: CDR1 LNHDA, CDR2 SQIVND (reference sequence). The CDR3 has 13 residues. The DNA for the CDR3 is TGTGCCAGTAGTTGGGACAGGGCGAGAGAGCAGTACTTC. Translated: CASSWDRAREQYF.

This clone was picked up a small number of times. This chain uses TRBV5-5 with TRBJ2-1; 10 bases agree with TRBD2. V lost 4 bases to trimming and J lost 2 bases; unmatched junction nucleotides: 3. The CDR3 has 15 residues. Per germline, CDR1 SGHKS and CDR2 YYEKEE (reference sequence). The CDR3 nucleotides read TGTGCCAGCAGCCCCCTAGCGGGAGCCTACAATGAGCAGTTCTTC. Protein product: CASSPLAGAYNEQFF.

The V call is TRBV18, the J call TRBJ1-2; weak D call: TRBD1 (5 bases). V was clipped by 3 bases and J by 4 bases, with 15 bases between them. The CDR3 contains 15 residues. The germline V gene encodes CDR1 KGHSH and CDR2 LQKENI. The CDR3 DNA sequence: TGTGCCAGCTCACCGCCGGGGGGGGGTAGCTATGGCTACACCTTC. Translating it yields CASSPPGGGSYGYTF.

The chain combines TRBV4-2 with TRBJ1-3; no clear D gene. Germline CDR1 and CDR2: LGHNA and YNFKEQ. The V end lost 0 bases, the J end lost 0 bases, and 21 bases lay between the germline ends. CDR3 length equals 20 residues. CDR3 protein: CASSQDSHLTAASSGNTIYF. The CDR3 DNA reads TGTGCCAGCAGCCAAGATTCTCATCTTACCGCCGCGAGCTCTGGAAACACCATATATTTT.

The chain links TRBV5-1 to TRBJ1-1; D is unresolved. Trimming shortened V by 0 bases and J by 0 bases, and 6 bases separated the two germline ends. Germline lookup yields CDR1 SGHRS and CDR2 YFSETQ. The CDR3 totals 14 residues. CDR3 amino acids: CASSLGHVNTEAFF. Written as DNA, the CDR3 is TGCGCCAGCAGCTTGGGGCACGTGAACACTGAAGCTTTCTTT.

The chain links TRBV27 to TRBJ2-7, with 8 bases fitting TRBD2. The germline V gene encodes CDR1 MNHEY and CDR2 SMNVEV (reference sequence). Trimming removed 6 bases from V and 4 bases from J; junction bases left unmatched: 11. The CDR3 length is 15 residues. DNA for the CDR3: TGTGCCAGCAGCTTCCGGGGGGGACGGGGATACGAGCAGTACTTC. The encoded protein is CASSFRGGRGYEQYF.

The chain combines TRBV7-2 with TRBJ2-7; D is unclear. Germline CDR1 and CDR2: SGHTA and FQGNSA. This CDR3 region has 15 residues. V lost 5 bases, J lost 2 bases, and 16 bases lay in between. CDR3 sequence reads: CASSRLGSQAYEQYF. The CDR3 coding sequence is TGTGCCAGCAGCCGTTTGGGCTCCCAGGCCTACGAGCAGTACTTC.

The rearrangement links TRBV5-8 to TRBJ1-2, with D unclear. Germline lookup yields CDR1 SGHTS and CDR2 YDEGEE. Trimming removed 2 bases from V and 0 bases from J, with 8 bases in between. The CDR3 has 14 residues. The CDR3 nucleotides are TGTGCCAGCAGCTTTGAAGGAGCTAACTATGGCTACACCTTC. Amino acids: CASSFEGANYGYTF.

The chain has TRBV5-1 and TRBJ1-4; 7 bases align to TRBD1. V shed 3 bases and J 0 bases; nucleotides not matched to a gene: 2. Germline V gene lookup returns CDR1 SGHRS and CDR2 YFSETQ. The CDR3 sequence is 15 residues long. CDR3 bases: TGCGCCAGCAGCTCCACAGGGGCAACTAATGAAAAACTGTTTTTT. Amino acid sequence: CASSSTGATNEKLFF.

V is TRBV28 and J is TRBJ2-7, with no clear D. The germline gives CDR1 MDHEN, CDR2 SYDVKM. Trimming cost V 4 bases and J 2 bases, with 6 bases left between them. The CDR3 totals 12 residues. The CDR3 protein is CASSSDTYEQYF. The CDR3, as DNA: TGTGCCAGCAGTTCCGACACCTACGAGCAGTACTTC.

This clone was found a few times. V gene TRBV15 combines with J gene TRBJ1-6; a weak D match, TRBD1 (5 bases). Per germline, CDR1 LNHNV and CDR2 YYDKDF (reference sequence). CDR3 length: 16 amino acids. V was cut by 1 base and J by 7 bases, with 14 bases left in between. DNA for the CDR3: TGTGCCACCAGCAGAGCCTCGGGACTTAGCAATTCACCCCTCCACTTT. Protein sequence: CATSRASGLSNSPLHF.